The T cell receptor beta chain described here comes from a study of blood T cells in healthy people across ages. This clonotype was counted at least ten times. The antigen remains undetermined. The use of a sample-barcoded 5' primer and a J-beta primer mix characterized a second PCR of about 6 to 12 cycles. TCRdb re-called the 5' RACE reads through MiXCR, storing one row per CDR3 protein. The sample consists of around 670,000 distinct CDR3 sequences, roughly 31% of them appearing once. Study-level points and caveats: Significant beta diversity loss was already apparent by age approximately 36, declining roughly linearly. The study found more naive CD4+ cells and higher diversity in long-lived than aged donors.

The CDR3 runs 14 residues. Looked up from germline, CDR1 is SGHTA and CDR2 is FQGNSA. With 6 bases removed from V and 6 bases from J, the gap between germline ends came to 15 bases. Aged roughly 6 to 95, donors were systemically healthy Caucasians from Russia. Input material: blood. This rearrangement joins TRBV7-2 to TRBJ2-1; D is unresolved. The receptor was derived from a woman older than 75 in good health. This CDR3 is CASRPLESLNEQFF. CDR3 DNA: TGTGCCAGCAGACCCCTAGAGAGCCTCAATGAGCAGTTCTTC.